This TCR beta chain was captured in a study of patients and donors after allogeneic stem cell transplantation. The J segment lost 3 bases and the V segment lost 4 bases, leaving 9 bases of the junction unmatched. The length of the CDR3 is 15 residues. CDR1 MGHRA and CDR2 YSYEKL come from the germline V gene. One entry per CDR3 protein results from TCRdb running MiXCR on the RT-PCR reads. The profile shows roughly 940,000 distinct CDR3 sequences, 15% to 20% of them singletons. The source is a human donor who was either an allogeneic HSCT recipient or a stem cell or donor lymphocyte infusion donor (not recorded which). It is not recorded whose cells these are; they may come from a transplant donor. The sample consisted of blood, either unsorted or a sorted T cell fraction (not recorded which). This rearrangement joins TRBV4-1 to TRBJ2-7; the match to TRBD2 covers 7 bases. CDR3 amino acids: CASSREGTMSYEQYF. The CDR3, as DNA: TGCGCCAGCAGCCGAGAGGGGACTATGAGCTACGAGCAGTACTTC.